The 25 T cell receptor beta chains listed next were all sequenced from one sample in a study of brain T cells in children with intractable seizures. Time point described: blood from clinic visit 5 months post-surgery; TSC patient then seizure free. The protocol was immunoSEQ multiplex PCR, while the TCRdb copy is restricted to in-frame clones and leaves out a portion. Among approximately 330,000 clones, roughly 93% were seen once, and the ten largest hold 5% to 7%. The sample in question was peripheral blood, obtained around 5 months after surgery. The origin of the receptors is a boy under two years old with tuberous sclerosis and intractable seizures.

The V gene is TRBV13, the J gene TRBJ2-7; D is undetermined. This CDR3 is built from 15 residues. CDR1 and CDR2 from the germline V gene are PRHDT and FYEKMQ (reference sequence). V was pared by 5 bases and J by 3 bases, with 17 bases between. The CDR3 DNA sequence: TGTGCCAGCAGCCAAGGACCACAGAAGGTCTACGAGCAGTACTTC. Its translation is CASSQGPQKVYEQYF. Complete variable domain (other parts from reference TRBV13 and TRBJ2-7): AAGVIQSPRHLIKEKRETATLKCYPIPRHDTVYWYQQGPGQDPQFLISFYEKMQSDKGSIPDRFSAQQFSDYHSELNMSSLELGDSALYFCASSQGPQKVYEQYFGPGTRLTVT.

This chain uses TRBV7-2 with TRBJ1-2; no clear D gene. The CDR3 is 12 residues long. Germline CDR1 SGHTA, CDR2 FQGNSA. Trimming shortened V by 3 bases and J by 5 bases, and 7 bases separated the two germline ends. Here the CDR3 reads CASSLALYGYTF. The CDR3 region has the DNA TGTGCCAGCAGCTTGGCGCTTTATGGCTACACCTTC.

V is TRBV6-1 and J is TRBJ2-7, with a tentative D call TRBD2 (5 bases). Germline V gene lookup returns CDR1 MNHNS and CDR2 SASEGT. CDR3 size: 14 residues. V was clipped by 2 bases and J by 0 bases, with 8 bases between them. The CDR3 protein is CASSERTPSYEQYF. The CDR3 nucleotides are TGTGCCAGCAGTGAACGGACTCCCTCCTACGAGCAGTACTTC.

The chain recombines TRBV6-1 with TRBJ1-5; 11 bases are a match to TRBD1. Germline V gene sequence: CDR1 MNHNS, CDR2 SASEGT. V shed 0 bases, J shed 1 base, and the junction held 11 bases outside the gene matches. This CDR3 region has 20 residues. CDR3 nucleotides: TGTGCCAGCAGTGAAGCGCCCGGGACAGGGGGTAGCACGAGCAATCAGCCCCAGCATTTT. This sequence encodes CASSEAPGTGGSTSNQPQHF.

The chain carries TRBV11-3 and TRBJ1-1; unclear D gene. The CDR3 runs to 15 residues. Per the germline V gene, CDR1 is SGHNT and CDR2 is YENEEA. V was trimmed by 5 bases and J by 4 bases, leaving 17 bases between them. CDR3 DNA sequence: TGTGCCAGCAGCCTCGATGGCGGCGAGAGCACTGAAGCTTTCTTT. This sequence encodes CASSLDGGESTEAFF.

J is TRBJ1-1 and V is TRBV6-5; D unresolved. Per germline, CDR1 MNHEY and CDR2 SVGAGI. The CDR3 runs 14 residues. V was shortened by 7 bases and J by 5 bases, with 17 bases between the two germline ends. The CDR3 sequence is CASNSGSPGTEAFF. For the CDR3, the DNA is TGTGCCAGCAACTCCGGGTCCCCGGGGACTGAAGCTTTCTTT.

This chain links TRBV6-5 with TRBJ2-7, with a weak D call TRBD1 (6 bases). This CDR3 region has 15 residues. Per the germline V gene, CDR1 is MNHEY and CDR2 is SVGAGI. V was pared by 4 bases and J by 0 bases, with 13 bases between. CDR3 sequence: CASSLRTEPSYEQYF. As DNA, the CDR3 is TGTGCCAGCAGTTTGAGGACAGAGCCCTCCTACGAGCAGTACTTC.

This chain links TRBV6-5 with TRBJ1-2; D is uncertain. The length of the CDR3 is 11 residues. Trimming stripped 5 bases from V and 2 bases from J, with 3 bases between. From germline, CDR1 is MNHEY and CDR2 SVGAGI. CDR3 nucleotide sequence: TGTGCCAGCAGTAGCAACTATGGCTACACCTTC. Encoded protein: CASSSNYGYTF.

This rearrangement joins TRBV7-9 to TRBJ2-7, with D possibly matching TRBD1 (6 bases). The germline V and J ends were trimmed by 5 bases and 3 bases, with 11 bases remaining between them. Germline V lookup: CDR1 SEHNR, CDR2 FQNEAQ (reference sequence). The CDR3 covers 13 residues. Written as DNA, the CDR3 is TGTGCCAGCAGCCAGGAGGACAGCTACGAGCAGTACTTC. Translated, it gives CASSQEDSYEQYF.

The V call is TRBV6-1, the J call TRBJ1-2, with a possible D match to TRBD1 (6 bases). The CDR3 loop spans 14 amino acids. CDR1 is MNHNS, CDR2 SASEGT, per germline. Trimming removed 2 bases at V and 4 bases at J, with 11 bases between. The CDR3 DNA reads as TGTGCCAGCAGTGAATTGCAGGGGCCCTATGGCTACACCTTC. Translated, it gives CASSELQGPYGYTF.

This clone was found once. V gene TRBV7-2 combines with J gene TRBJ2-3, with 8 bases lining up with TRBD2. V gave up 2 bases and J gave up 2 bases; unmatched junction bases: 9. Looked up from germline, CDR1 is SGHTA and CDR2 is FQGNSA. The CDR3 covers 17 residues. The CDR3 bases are TGTGCCAGCAGCTTAATCGGGACTAGTGTAGCCACAGATACGCAGTATTTT. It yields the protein CASSLIGTSVATDTQYF.

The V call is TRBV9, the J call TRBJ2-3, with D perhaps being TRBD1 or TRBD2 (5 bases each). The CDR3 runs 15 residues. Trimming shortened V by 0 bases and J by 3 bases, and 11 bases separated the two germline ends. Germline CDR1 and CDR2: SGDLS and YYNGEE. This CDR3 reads CASSVDGDRTDTQYF. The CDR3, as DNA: TGTGCCAGCAGCGTAGACGGGGACCGAACAGATACGCAGTATTTT.

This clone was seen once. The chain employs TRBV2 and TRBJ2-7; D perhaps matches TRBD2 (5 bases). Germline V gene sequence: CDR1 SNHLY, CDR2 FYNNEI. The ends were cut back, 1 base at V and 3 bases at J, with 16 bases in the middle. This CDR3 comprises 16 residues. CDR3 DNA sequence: TGTGCCAGCAGTGAAGGAATTGGAGCAGGAGGCTACGAGCAGTACTTC. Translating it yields CASSEGIGAGGYEQYF.

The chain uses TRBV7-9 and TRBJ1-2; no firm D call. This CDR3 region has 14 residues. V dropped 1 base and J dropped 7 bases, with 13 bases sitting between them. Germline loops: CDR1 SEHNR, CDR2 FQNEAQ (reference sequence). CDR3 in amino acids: CASSLVTKEGGYTF. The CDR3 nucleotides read TGTGCCAGCAGCTTAGTTACAAAGGAGGGTGGCTACACCTTC.

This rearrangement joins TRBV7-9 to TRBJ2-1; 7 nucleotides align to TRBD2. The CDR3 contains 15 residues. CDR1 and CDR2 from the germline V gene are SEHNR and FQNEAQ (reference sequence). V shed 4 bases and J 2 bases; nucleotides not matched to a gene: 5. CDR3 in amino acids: CASSSGLEAYNEQFF. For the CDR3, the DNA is TGTGCCAGCAGCTCCGGACTAGAGGCCTACAATGAGCAGTTCTTC.

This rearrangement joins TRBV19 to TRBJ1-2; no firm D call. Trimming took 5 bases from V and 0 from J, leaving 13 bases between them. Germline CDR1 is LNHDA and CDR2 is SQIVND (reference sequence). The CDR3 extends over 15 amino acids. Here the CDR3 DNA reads TGTGCCAGTAGTGCAGCCACAGAATCTAACTATGGCTACACCTTC. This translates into CASSAATESNYGYTF.

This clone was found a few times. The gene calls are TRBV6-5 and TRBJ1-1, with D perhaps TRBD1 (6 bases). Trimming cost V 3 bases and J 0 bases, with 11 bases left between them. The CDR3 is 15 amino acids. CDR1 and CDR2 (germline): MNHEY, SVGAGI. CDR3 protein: CASSYSGQLNTEAFF. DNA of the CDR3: TGTGCCAGCAGTTATTCCGGACAGTTGAACACTGAAGCTTTCTTT.

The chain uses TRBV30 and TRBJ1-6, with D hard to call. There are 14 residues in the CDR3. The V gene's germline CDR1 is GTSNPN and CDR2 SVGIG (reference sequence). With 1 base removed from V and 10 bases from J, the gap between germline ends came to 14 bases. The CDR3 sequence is CAWSGLRVGSPLHF. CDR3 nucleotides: TGTGCCTGGAGTGGATTGAGGGTCGGCTCACCCCTCCACTTT.

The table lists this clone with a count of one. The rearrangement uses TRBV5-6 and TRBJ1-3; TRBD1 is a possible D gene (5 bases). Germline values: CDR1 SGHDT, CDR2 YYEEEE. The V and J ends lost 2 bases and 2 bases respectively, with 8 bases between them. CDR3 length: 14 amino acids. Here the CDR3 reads CASSLRGTGNTIYF. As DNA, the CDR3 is TGTGCCAGCAGCTTACGGGGCACTGGAAACACCATATATTTT. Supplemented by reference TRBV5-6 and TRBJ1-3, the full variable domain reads DAGVTQSPTHLIKTRGQQVTLRCSPKSGHDTVSWYQQALGQGPQFIFQYYEEEERQRGNFPDRFSGHQFPNYSSELNVNALLLGDSALYLCASSLRGTGNTIYFGEGSWLTVV.

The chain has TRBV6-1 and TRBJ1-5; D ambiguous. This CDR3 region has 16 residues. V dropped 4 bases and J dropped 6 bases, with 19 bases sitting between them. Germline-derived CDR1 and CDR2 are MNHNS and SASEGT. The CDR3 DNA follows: TGTGCCAGCAGTGCCCTGACCCCGCAGGTGGTTCAGCCCCAGCATTTT. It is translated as CASSALTPQVVQPQHF.

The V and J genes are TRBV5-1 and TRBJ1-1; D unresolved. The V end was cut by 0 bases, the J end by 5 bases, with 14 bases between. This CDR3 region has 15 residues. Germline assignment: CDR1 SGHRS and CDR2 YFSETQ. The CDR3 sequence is CASSLAGWGGTEAFF. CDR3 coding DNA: TGCGCCAGCAGCTTGGCTGGATGGGGAGGTACTGAAGCTTTCTTT.

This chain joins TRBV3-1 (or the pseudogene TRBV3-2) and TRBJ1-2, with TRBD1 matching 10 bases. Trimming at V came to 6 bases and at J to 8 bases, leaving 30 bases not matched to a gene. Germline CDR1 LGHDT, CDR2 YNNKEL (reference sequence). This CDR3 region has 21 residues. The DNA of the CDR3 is TGTGCCAGCAGTCCCCTGGTCCGAAGGTTTTCCCTCGGACAGGGGGTCCGCGGCTACACCTTC. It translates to CASSPLVRRFSLGQGVRGYTF.

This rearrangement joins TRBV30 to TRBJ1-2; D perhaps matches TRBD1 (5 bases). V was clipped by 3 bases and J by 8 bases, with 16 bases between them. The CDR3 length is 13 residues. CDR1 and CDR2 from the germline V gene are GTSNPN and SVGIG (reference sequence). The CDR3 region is CAWSVTRRDGYTF. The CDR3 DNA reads TGTGCCTGGAGCGTTACCCGAAGGGACGGCTACACCTTC. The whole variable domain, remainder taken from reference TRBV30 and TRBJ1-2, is SQTIHQWPATLVQPVGSPLSLECTVEGTSNPNLYWYRQAAGRGLQLLFYSVGIGQISSEVPQNLSASRPQDRQFILSSKKLLLSDSGFYLCAWSVTRRDGYTFGSGTRLTVV.

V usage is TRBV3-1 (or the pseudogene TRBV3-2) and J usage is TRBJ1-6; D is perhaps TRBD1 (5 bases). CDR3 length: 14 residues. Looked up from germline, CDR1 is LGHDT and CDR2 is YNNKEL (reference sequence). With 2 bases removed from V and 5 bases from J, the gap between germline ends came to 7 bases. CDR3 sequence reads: CASSQKGDNSPLHF. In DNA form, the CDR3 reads TGTGCCAGCAGCCAAAAAGGGGATAATTCACCCCTCCACTTT.

In nucleotides, the CDR3 is TGTGCCAGCAGCTTAGTCTCGCACAACTCTGGAAACACCATATATTTT. It translates to CASSLVSHNSGNTIYF. The chain links TRBV7-6 to TRBJ1-3, with D hard to call. Trimming stripped 1 base from V and 0 bases from J, with 10 bases between. The germline V gene has CDR1 SGHVS and CDR2 FNYEAQ. The CDR3 is made up of 16 amino acids.